This passage covers 12 T cell receptor beta chains from one sample sequenced in a study of cytomegalovirus exposure and HLA in healthy donors (dated by TCRdb to 2016 to 2017). To prepare the library, the immunoSEQ multiplex PCR assay was applied. For the multiplex PCR, a mixture combining 60 forward primers for TCR Vbeta segments and 13 reverse primers for TCR Jbeta segments was used. TCRdb took this table from immuneACCESS and kept in-frame rearrangements with V and J called. Such tables lack part of the clones; where checked against another copy, unresolved V genes explain under half of the gap, and the rest is unexplained. The sample contains approximately 120,000 clones, around 77% of them found a single time. The ten top clones hold more than 10% of the sample. Sequencing input: PBMCs. The receptors derive from a woman aged 40 to 50 in good health and CMV-seropositive.

This clone was observed a few times. V usage is TRBV4-1 and J usage is TRBJ2-1; weak D call: TRBD1 (5 bases). The CDR3 contains 15 residues. Trimming took 1 base from V and 6 from J, leaving 13 bases between them. CDR1 is MGHRA, CDR2 YSYEKL, per germline. CDR3 region: CASSQAESTGNEQFF. In nucleotides, the CDR3 is TGCGCCAGCAGCCAAGCGGAATCTACAGGCAATGAGCAGTTCTTC.

The chain combines TRBV2 with TRBJ2-3, with 14 positions matching TRBD2. Germline V gene sequence: CDR1 SNHLY, CDR2 FYNNEI. This CDR3 has 16 residues. Unmatched junction bases numbered 7, after V lost 5 bases and J lost 6 bases. The CDR3 nucleotides read TGTGCCAGCAGTCTAGGGACTAGCGGGAGTCGGGATACGCAGTATTTT. Amino acids: CASSLGTSGSRDTQYF.

J is TRBJ2-7 and V is TRBV7-9; 8 bases are a match to TRBD1. In germline, CDR1 is SEHNR, CDR2 FQNEAQ (reference sequence). V trimming: 5 bases; J trimming: 6 bases; junction bases outside the gene matches: 15. CDR3 length: 16 residues. CDR3 in amino acids: CASSPLTGVKYGEQYF. Written as DNA, the CDR3 is TGTGCCAGCAGCCCGTTGACAGGGGTAAAATATGGCGAGCAGTACTTC.

The J gene is TRBJ2-7, the V gene TRBV4-1; 7 bases match TRBD1. V shed 2 bases, J shed 5 bases, and the junction held 6 bases outside the gene matches. The germline CDR1 and CDR2 sequences are MGHRA and YSYEKL. This CDR3 spans 14 amino acids. The CDR3 DNA sequence: TGCGCCAGCAGCCAAACAGGGGCACTCAACGAGCAGTACTTC. Amino acid sequence: CASSQTGALNEQYF.

Only a few counts were recorded for this clone. The V and J genes are TRBV28 and TRBJ2-3, with no clear D. The V and J ends lost 10 bases and 2 bases respectively, with 13 bases between them. Germline CDR1 and CDR2: MDHEN and SYDVKM. The CDR3 has 13 residues. In DNA, the CDR3 is TGTGCCAACGTCCTAGAAGTCACAGATACGCAGTATTTT. This sequence encodes CANVLEVTDTQYF. Complete variable domain (other parts from reference TRBV28 and TRBJ2-3): DVKVTQSSRYLVKRTGEKVFLECVQDMDHENMFWYRQDPGLGLRLIYFSYDVKMKEKGDIPEGYSVSREKKERFSLILESASTNQTSMYLCANVLEVTDTQYFGPGTRLTVL.

This sequence joins TRBV15 and TRBJ2-1; weak D call: TRBD2 (6 bases). Deletions cut 4 bases from V and 7 bases from J, with 14 bases between. The germline CDR1 and CDR2 sequences are LNHNV and YYDKDF (reference sequence). The CDR3 length is 14 residues. CDR3 protein: CATSMIAVPNEQFF. The CDR3 DNA reads as TGTGCCACCAGCATGATAGCGGTCCCAAATGAGCAGTTCTTC.

V usage is TRBV7-2 and J usage is TRBJ2-4; possibly TRBD2 for D (6 bases). V was pared by 0 bases and J by 2 bases, with 17 bases between. The germline CDR1 and CDR2 sequences are SGHTA and FQGNSA. The CDR3 covers 18 residues. The CDR3 reads CASSLAPFGGGSKNIQYF. The DNA of the CDR3 is TGTGCCAGCAGCTTAGCCCCGTTTGGGGGAGGCTCCAAAAACATTCAGTACTTC.

This clone has only a few counts. The V call is TRBV27, the J call TRBJ1-2, with TRBD1 matching 7 bases. Germline CDR1 MNHEY, CDR2 SMNVEV (reference sequence). The trim removed 5 bases at V and 4 bases at J, leaving 10 bases unmatched. CDR3 length equals 15 residues. The CDR3 DNA reads as TGTGCCAGCAGTCCACGACAGGGTCAGGGCTATGGCTACACCTTC. This codes for CASSPRQGQGYGYTF.

This clone has a handful of counts. The rearrangement links TRBV4-2 to TRBJ2-6; maybe TRBD1 (6 bases). Per germline, CDR1 LGHNA and CDR2 YNFKEQ. V was cut by 4 bases and J by 0 bases, with 19 bases left in between. This CDR3 is 19 amino acids long. The CDR3 DNA reads as TGTGCCAGCAGCCCGATGGCGGGCGGACAGTACTCTGGGGCCAACGTCCTGACTTTC. Translating it yields CASSPMAGGQYSGANVLTF.

V is TRBV30 and J is TRBJ2-3; D call uncertain. The V end lost 1 base, the J end lost 7 bases, and 6 bases lay between the germline ends. This CDR3 is built from 11 residues. Germline CDR1 is GTSNPN and CDR2 is SVGIG (reference sequence). The CDR3, as DNA: TGTGCCTGGAGTGCAGGAAATACGCAGTATTTT. Translated, it gives CAWSAGNTQYF.

The J gene is TRBJ1-2, the V gene TRBV5-6; a weak D match, TRBD1 (6 bases). Germline V gene sequence: CDR1 SGHDT, CDR2 YYEEEE. The CDR3 contains 13 residues. V lost 4 bases and J lost 3, with 10 bases in between. This CDR3 is CASSQGRDYGYTF. The CDR3 nucleotides read TGTGCCAGCAGCCAGGGGAGGGACTATGGCTACACCTTC. Full variable domain (outside the CDR3, taken from reference TRBV5-6 and TRBJ1-2): DAGVTQSPTHLIKTRGQQVTLRCSPKSGHDTVSWYQQALGQGPQFIFQYYEEEERQRGNFPDRFSGHQFPNYSSELNVNALLLGDSALYLCASSQGRDYGYTFGSGTRLTVV.

The rearrangement uses TRBV12-5 and TRBJ1-6; unclear D gene. V was shortened by 5 bases and J by 6 bases, with 11 bases between the two germline ends. The germline CDR1 and CDR2 sequences are LGHNT and FRNRAP. This CDR3 has 14 residues. As DNA, the CDR3 is TGTGCTAGTGGTCCCCCGACTCGTAATTCACCCCTCCACTTT. Residues: CASGPPTRNSPLHF. Combining the CDR3 with reference TRBV12-5 and TRBJ1-6 gives the whole variable domain DARVTQTPRHKVTEMGQEVTMRCQPILGHNTVFWYRQTMMQGLELLAYFRNRAPLDDSGMPKDRFSAEMPDATLATLKIQPSEPRDSAVYFCASGPPTRNSPLHFGNGTRLTVT.